A single sample gave rise to the 30 T cell receptor beta chains below, sequenced in a study of blood T cell repertoires in COVID-19. Libraries were prepared by immunoSEQ multiplex PCR; TCRdb keeps only in-frame clonotypes and omits some of them. The data contain around 300,000 clones, approximately 90% of them seen just once; the ten biggest clones take up approximately 1.6%. The sample consisted of peripheral blood. The receptors come from a woman in her twenties or thirties with COVID-19, enrolled during active disease.

The rearrangement joins TRBV3-1 (or the pseudogene TRBV3-2) to TRBJ1-2; 7 nucleotides match TRBD1. The junction had 10 bases not matched to a gene; V was cut back by 1 base and J by 8 bases. The CDR3 consists of 15 residues. Germline assignment: CDR1 LGHDT and CDR2 YNNKEL (reference sequence). CDR3 protein: CASSQVDRPRGGYTF. As DNA, the CDR3 is TGTGCCAGCAGCCAAGTCGACAGGCCCAGGGGGGGCTACACCTTC.

V gene TRBV7-2 combines with J gene TRBJ2-5; 16 bases line up with TRBD2. The CDR3 covers 16 residues. The trim removed 4 bases at V and 5 bases at J, leaving 4 bases unmatched. The germline gives CDR1 SGHTA, CDR2 FQGNSA. The CDR3 DNA is TGTGCCAGCAGCTCGGGACTAGCGGGGGGGAGGGAGACCCAGTACTTC. It codes for CASSSGLAGGRETQYF. Drawing the rest from reference TRBV7-2 and TRBJ2-5, the complete variable domain is GAGVSQSPSNKVTEKGKDVELRCDPISGHTALYWYRQSLGQGLEFLIYFQGNSAPDKSGLPSDRFSAERTGGSVSTLTIQRTQQEDSAVYLCASSSGLAGGRETQYFGPGTRLLVL.

A remark on this clone: One junction end disagrees with the germline gene, perhaps due to a read error. The chain carries TRBV18 and TRBJ2-5, with a weak D call TRBD1 (5 bases). The CDR3 covers 13 residues. CDR1 is KGHSH, CDR2 LQKENI, per germline. The chain's CDR3 is CASSPRNYGSQDF. The CDR3 coding sequence is TGTGCCAGCTCACCACGGAATTACGGCTCACAGGACTTC. The whole variable domain, remainder taken from reference TRBV18 and TRBJ2-5, is NAGVMQNPRHLVRRRGQEARLRCSPMKGHSHVYWYRQLPEEGLKFMVYLQKENIIDESGMPKERFSAEFPKEGPSILRIQQVVRGDSAAYFCASSPRNYGSQDFGPGTRLLVL.

The chain recombines TRBV6-4 with TRBJ2-1; 11 bases map to TRBD1. Per the germline V gene, CDR1 is MRHNA and CDR2 is SNTAGT. V gave up 6 bases and J gave up 8 bases; unmatched junction bases: 9. The CDR3 runs to 15 residues. CDR3 nucleotides: TGTGCCAGCAGGACAGCTCGGACAGGGGGCGATGAGCAGTTCTTC. It specifies CASRTARTGGDEQFF.

This clone was counted a single time. The V gene is TRBV21-1, the J gene TRBJ2-7; whether TRBD1, the table's D call, matches the DNA was not checked. TRBV21-1 is flagged as a pseudogene. CDR3 size: 16 residues. The CDR3 reads CASSKRLRDRGHEQYV. CDR3 in DNA: TGTGCCAGCAGCAAGAGACTCAGGGACAGGGGCCACGAGCAGTACGTC.

This chain joins TRBV24-1 and TRBJ2-2, with 10 bases identical to TRBD1. CDR1 and CDR2 from the germline V gene are KGHDR and SFDVKD. CDR3 length: 13 residues. V gave up 7 bases and J gave up 6 bases; unmatched junction bases: 1. Here the CDR3 reads CATRTGGSGELFF. The CDR3, as DNA: TGTGCCACCAGGACAGGGGGCTCCGGGGAGCTGTTTTTT.

The rearrangement links TRBV29-1 to TRBJ2-3; D is possibly TRBD1 (5 bases). The V and J ends lost 4 bases and 4 bases respectively, with 9 bases between them. Germline-derived CDR1 and CDR2 are SQVTM and ANQGSEA. The CDR3 runs 12 residues. The CDR3: CSVVGVPDTQYF. CDR3 DNA: TGCAGCGTTGTAGGGGTCCCAGATACGCAGTATTTT.

The V gene is TRBV2, the J gene TRBJ1-4, with 8 bases identical to TRBD1. This CDR3 comprises 15 residues. Germline V gene lookup returns CDR1 SNHLY and CDR2 FYNNEI. Losses at the gene ends were 2 bases for V and 7 bases for J; bases not matched to a gene: 6. CDR3 protein: CASSEWQGAREKLFF. CDR3 sequence (DNA): TGTGCCAGCAGTGAATGGCAGGGGGCGCGTGAAAAACTGTTTTTT.

This sequence joins TRBV7-2 and TRBJ1-1; D unclear. Germline CDR1 reads SGHTA; CDR2 reads FQGNSA. This CDR3 comprises 15 residues. The V gene lost 5 bases and the J gene lost 5 bases, with 18 bases spanning the gap. The CDR3 sequence is CASSPDSHGATEAFF. The CDR3 DNA is TGTGCCAGCAGCCCAGACTCCCACGGAGCAACTGAAGCTTTCTTT.

The genes are TRBV7-2 and TRBJ2-5; 10 nucleotides align to TRBD1. Germline-derived CDR1 and CDR2 are SGHTA and FQGNSA. V lost 1 base to trimming and J lost 5 bases; unmatched junction nucleotides: 4. This CDR3 is 15 amino acids long. The CDR3 bases are TGTGCCAGCAGCTTAGGTCCGGGACAGGGGGAGACCCAGTACTTC. This gives the protein CASSLGPGQGETQYF.

This chain connects TRBV28 to TRBJ1-2; tentative D call: TRBD1 (5 bases). The CDR3 runs 12 residues. The germline V gene encodes CDR1 MDHEN and CDR2 SYDVKM. The ends were cut back, 5 bases at V and 4 bases at J, with 8 bases in the middle. The CDR3 DNA reads as TGTGCCAGCAGTCTTCAGGGCTATGGCTACACCTTC. Residues: CASSLQGYGYTF.

The rearrangement uses TRBV9 and TRBJ2-5; 8 nucleotides align to TRBD1. Losses at the gene ends were 0 bases for V and 2 bases for J; bases not matched to a gene: 3. Per the germline V gene, CDR1 is SGDLS and CDR2 is YYNGEE. This CDR3 has 15 amino acids. CDR3 sequence: CASSVAGTGQETQYF. In DNA form, the CDR3 reads TGTGCCAGCAGCGTAGCGGGGACAGGTCAAGAGACCCAGTACTTC. The full variable domain, with the rest looked up from reference TRBV9 and TRBJ2-5, is DSGVTQTPKHLITATGQRVTLRCSPRSGDLSVYWYQQSLDQGLQFLIQYYNGEERAKGNILERFSAQQFPDLHSELNLSSLELGDSALYFCASSVAGTGQETQYFGPGTRLLVL.

This chain uses TRBV24-1 with TRBJ2-3; 10 bases align to TRBD2. V was pared by 4 bases and J by 2 bases, with 11 bases of the junction left unmatched. This CDR3 contains 18 residues. Germline-derived CDR1 and CDR2 are KGHDR and SFDVKD. CDR3 in amino acids: CATSDTALAGAITDTQYF. DNA for the CDR3: TGTGCCACCAGTGACACGGCTCTAGCGGGGGCGATCACAGATACGCAGTATTTT.

In its sample, this clone was seen once. The rearrangement links TRBV27 to TRBJ1-1, with no clear D. CDR3 size: 14 residues. In germline, CDR1 is MNHEY, CDR2 SMNVEV (reference sequence). V shed 0 bases and J shed 1 base, with 6 bases lying between them. The CDR3 region has the DNA TGTGCCAGCAGTTTATCGATCAGGAACACTGAAGCTTTCTTT. Translating gives CASSLSIRNTEAFF.

This CDR3 reads CASSRTGDSYGYTF. The CDR3, as DNA: TGTGCCAGCAGCCGGACAGGGGACAGCTATGGCTACACCTTC. The V and J genes are TRBV3-1 (or the pseudogene TRBV3-2) and TRBJ1-2; 9 nucleotides match TRBD1. Unmatched junction bases numbered 4, after V lost 4 bases and J lost 4 bases. Germline values: CDR1 LGHDT, CDR2 YNNKEL (reference sequence). The CDR3 has 14 residues.

The V gene is TRBV7-9, the J gene TRBJ2-2; perhaps TRBD1 as D (6 bases). CDR3 size: 15 residues. The ends were cut back, 5 bases at V and 7 bases at J, with 17 bases in the middle. In germline, CDR1 is SEHNR, CDR2 FQNEAQ (reference sequence). CDR3 sequence: CASSRSPGAGGELFF. The CDR3 bases are TGTGCCAGCAGCCGCTCCCCAGGGGCAGGCGGGGAGCTGTTTTTT.

V is TRBV5-5 and J is TRBJ2-7, with TRBD2 as a possible D gene (6 bases). The CDR3 has 14 residues. CDR1 and CDR2 (germline): SGHKS, YYEKEE (reference sequence). Trimming removed 4 bases at V and 4 bases at J, with 15 bases between. The chain's CDR3 is CASSPGSGTYEQYV. Here the CDR3 DNA reads TGTGCCAGCAGCCCGGGTTCGGGGACTTACGAGCAGTACGTC.

J is TRBJ1-1 and V is TRBV5-1; 7 bases are shared with TRBD1. Germline V gene lookup returns CDR1 SGHRS and CDR2 YFSETQ. CDR3 length: 15 amino acids. V dropped 4 bases and J dropped 11; count of bases not matched to a gene: 17. The CDR3 nucleotides are TGCGCCAGCAGCCAACGACAGGGAGCAGGTTCTCTGGCTTTCTTT. Translating it yields CASSQRQGAGSLAFF.

The table lists this clone with a count of one. The gene calls are TRBV30 and TRBJ1-1; D is uncertain. The V and J ends lost 4 bases and 0 bases respectively, with 3 bases between them. From germline, CDR1 is GTSNPN and CDR2 SVGIG (reference sequence). The CDR3 contains 11 residues. The CDR3 loop is CAWTVNTEAFF. Here the CDR3 DNA reads TGTGCCTGGACGGTGAACACTGAAGCTTTCTTT.

This chain joins TRBV7-9 and TRBJ1-2, with D unresolved. Germline V gene sequence: CDR1 SEHNR, CDR2 FQNEAQ (reference sequence). CDR3 length: 14 residues. V lost 5 bases and J 5 bases, leaving 15 bases between the germline ends. The CDR3 region is CASSVDGGPYGYTF. The CDR3 region has the DNA TGTGCCAGCAGCGTTGACGGAGGGCCGTATGGCTACACCTTC.

In DNA, the CDR3 is TGCGCCAGCAGCCAAGTTGACACCTCGAGCTATGGCTACACCTTC. This translates into CASSQVDTSSYGYTF. The rearrangement links TRBV4-1 to TRBJ1-2, with D uncertain. Germline V CDR1 and CDR2: MGHRA, YSYEKL. The germline V and J ends were trimmed by 1 base and 4 bases, with 13 bases remaining between them. The CDR3 has 15 amino acids.

Note on this clone: This sample includes further DNA sequences coding for the same CDR3. The chain uses TRBV11-2 and TRBJ2-2; 7 bases are shared with TRBD1. This CDR3 comprises 15 residues. V was pared by 4 bases and J by 0 bases, with 2 bases of the junction left unmatched. The V gene's germline CDR1 is SGHAT and CDR2 FQNNGV. The CDR3 coding sequence is TGTGCCAGCAGCTCGGACAGGACGAACACCGGGGAGCTGTTTTTT. As protein: CASSSDRTNTGELFF.

The V gene is TRBV7-2, the J gene TRBJ1-5; D is uncertain. V shed 1 base and J shed 6 bases, with 10 bases lying between them. Germline CDR1 and CDR2: SGHTA and FQGNSA. The CDR3 is 14 amino acids. The CDR3 DNA is TGTGCCAGCAGCTTAGGAGGGTGGGGTCAGCCCCAGCATTTT. The encoded protein is CASSLGGWGQPQHF.

J is TRBJ2-6 and V is TRBV27; 8 nucleotides align to TRBD2. Trimming cost V 0 bases and J 4 bases; bases outside gene matches: 2. There are 16 residues in the CDR3. CDR1 is MNHEY, CDR2 SMNVEV, per germline (reference sequence). The CDR3 region is CASSLSRGGGANVLTF. The CDR3 DNA sequence: TGTGCCAGCAGTTTATCTCGGGGGGGCGGGGCCAACGTCCTGACTTTC.

The V and J genes are TRBV6-2 or TRBV6-3 and TRBJ2-2, with D perhaps TRBD2 (5 bases). The CDR3 sequence is 14 residues long. Germline lookup yields CDR1 MNHEY and CDR2 SVGEGT. Deletions cut 0 bases from V and 6 bases from J, with 8 bases between. This CDR3 is CASSYSRGPGELFF. For the CDR3, the DNA is TGTGCCAGCAGTTACTCGAGAGGGCCCGGGGAGCTGTTTTTT.

The rearrangement uses TRBV25-1 and TRBJ1-1; D is undetermined. Germline CDR1 reads MGHDK; CDR2 reads SYGVNS. Trimming took off 2 bases at V and 1 base at J, with 14 bases between the two ends. The CDR3 length is 16 residues. CDR3 amino acids: CASSEGGGSWNTEAFF. CDR3 nucleotide sequence: TGTGCCAGCAGTGAAGGAGGTGGCAGCTGGAACACTGAAGCTTTCTTT. The variable domain in full, completed from reference TRBV25-1 and TRBJ1-1, reads EADIYQTPRYLVIGTGKKITLECSQTMGHDKMYWYQQDPGMELHLIHYSYGVNSTEKGDLSSESTVSRIRTEHFPLTLESARPSHTSQYLCASSEGGGSWNTEAFFGQGTRLTVV.

The J gene is TRBJ1-3, the V gene TRBV7-8; D gene unclear. Trimming removed 4 bases from V and 0 bases from J, with 7 bases in between. The germline V gene has CDR1 SGHVS and CDR2 FQNEAQ. The CDR3 totals 14 residues. This CDR3 is CASSSGFSGNTIYF. CDR3 sequence (DNA): TGTGCCAGCAGCTCGGGATTCTCTGGAAACACCATATATTTT.

This rearrangement joins TRBV30 to TRBJ1-5, with D hard to call. V was clipped by 0 bases and J by 5 bases, with 8 bases between them. The CDR3 runs 13 residues. In germline, CDR1 is GTSNPN, CDR2 SVGIG (reference sequence). CDR3 in amino acids: CAWSVGRDQPQHF. CDR3 bases: TGTGCCTGGAGTGTCGGGAGGGATCAGCCCCAGCATTTT. Full variable domain (outside the CDR3, taken from reference TRBV30 and TRBJ1-5): SQTIHQWPATLVQPVGSPLSLECTVEGTSNPNLYWYRQAAGRGLQLLFYSVGIGQISSEVPQNLSASRPQDRQFILSSKKLLLSDSGFYLCAWSVGRDQPQHFGDGTRLSIL.

This clone has only one observation. The chain recombines TRBV2 with TRBJ2-3; 7 nucleotides match TRBD2. This CDR3 comprises 15 residues. Unmatched junction bases numbered 3, after V lost 3 bases and J lost 0 bases. Germline CDR1 and CDR2: SNHLY and FYNNEI. The CDR3 loop is CASSDWRGSTDTQYF. The CDR3 region has the DNA TGTGCCAGCAGTGATTGGCGGGGGAGCACAGATACGCAGTATTTT.

The chain links TRBV7-2 to TRBJ1-5; D perhaps matches TRBD1 (5 bases). This CDR3 comprises 12 residues. Trimming removed 10 bases at V and 5 bases at J, with 12 bases between. Looked up from germline, CDR1 is SGHTA and CDR2 is FQGNSA. CDR3: CATGARDQPQHF. CDR3 DNA sequence: TGTGCCACTGGGGCCCGGGATCAGCCCCAGCATTTT. Complete variable domain (other parts from reference TRBV7-2 and TRBJ1-5): GAGVSQSPSNKVTEKGKDVELRCDPISGHTALYWYRQSLGQGLEFLIYFQGNSAPDKSGLPSDRFSAERTGGSVSTLTIQRTQQEDSAVYLCATGARDQPQHFGDGTRLSIL.